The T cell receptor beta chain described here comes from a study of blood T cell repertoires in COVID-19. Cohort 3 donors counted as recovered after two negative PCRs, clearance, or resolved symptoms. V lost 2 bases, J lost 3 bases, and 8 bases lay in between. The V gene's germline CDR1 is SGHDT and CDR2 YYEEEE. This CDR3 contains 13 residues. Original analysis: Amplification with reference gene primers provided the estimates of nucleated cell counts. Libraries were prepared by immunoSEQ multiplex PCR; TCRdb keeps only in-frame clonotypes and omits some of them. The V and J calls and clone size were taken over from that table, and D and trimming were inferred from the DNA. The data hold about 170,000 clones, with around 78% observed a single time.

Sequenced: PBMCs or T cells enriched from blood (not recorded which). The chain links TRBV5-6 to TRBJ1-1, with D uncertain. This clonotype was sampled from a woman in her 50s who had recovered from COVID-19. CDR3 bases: TGTGCCAGCAGCTTAACAGAGTACACTGAAGCTTTCTTT. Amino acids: CASSLTEYTEAFF. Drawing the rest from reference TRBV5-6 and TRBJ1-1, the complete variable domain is DAGVTQSPTHLIKTRGQQVTLRCSPKSGHDTVSWYQQALGQGPQFIFQYYEEEERQRGNFPDRFSGHQFPNYSSELNVNALLLGDSALYLCASSLTEYTEAFFGQGTRLTVV.